This T cell receptor (beta chain) was captured by sequencing in a study of HIV-infected patients and healthy controls. Whole blood was used without fractionation, so all unsorted peripheral T cells were included. This clonotype was detected ten times or more. Its cognate antigen is unknown. Study-wide points: A major limitation was that merely sixteen HIV-infected individuals were processed.

cDNA was made from roughly 500 ng RNA using alpha and beta constant primers. Alpha and beta chain libraries were made separately by chain-specific third strand synthesis with multiplexing indices. One primer pair amplified all rearrangements per chain; each cDNA got molecular barcodes. TCRdb re-called the 5' RACE reads through MiXCR, storing one row per CDR3 protein. In the table there are 10,000 or so distinct CDR3 sequences, over 4.5% of which are singletons. The receptor was isolated from an adult with HIV infection. The sequenced sample was blood, obtained before antiretroviral therapy.

The CDR3 DNA sequence: TGTGCCAGTAGTATAGCCCTGTGGGGCTCTGCTAACTATGGCTACACCTTC. Amino acids: CASSIALWGSANYGYTF. The chain combines TRBV19 with TRBJ1-2; D may be TRBD1 (5 bases). The V end was cut by 1 base, the J end by 0 bases, with 15 bases between. In germline, CDR1 is LNHDA, CDR2 SQIVND (reference sequence). CDR3 size: 17 residues.